This T cell receptor beta chain stems from a study of post-analysis software for immune sequencing data. Study-level background: Progressive-relapsing, secondary progressive and relapsing-remitting multiple sclerosis were among the disease courses included.

Regarding the study as a whole: Among four to six TRBV segments more frequent in patients than controls were TRBV5-6, TRBV5-1 and TRBV20-1. Comparison with controls showed significantly lower normalized Chao1 diversity in multiple sclerosis patients. Batch-mates among the samples co-clustered strongly by F measure.

Prepared libraries of TCR beta cDNA carried unique molecular identifiers. T cells numbering roughly 0.85 to 11 million yielded 450,000 to 500,000 cDNA molecules. MiXCR, run by TCRdb on the PCR reads, gives a single entry per CDR3 protein. The sample has 350,000 to 500,000 distinct CDR3 sequences, over 30% seen once. The table lists this clonotype with many counts. Its antigen is unidentified. Germline CDR1 is SQVTM and CDR2 is ANQGSEA. V dropped 4 bases and J dropped 13; count of bases not matched to a gene: 9. The CDR3 is 14 residues long. The TCR sequence derives from a girl between 2 and 10 years old with multiple sclerosis. The rearrangement joins TRBV29-1 to TRBJ2-1; the match to TRBD2 covers 14 bases. The sample was blood. This CDR3 reads CSVVAGTSGGFQFF. Written as DNA, the CDR3 is TGCAGCGTTGTGGCCGGGACTAGCGGGGGATTTCAGTTCTTC.